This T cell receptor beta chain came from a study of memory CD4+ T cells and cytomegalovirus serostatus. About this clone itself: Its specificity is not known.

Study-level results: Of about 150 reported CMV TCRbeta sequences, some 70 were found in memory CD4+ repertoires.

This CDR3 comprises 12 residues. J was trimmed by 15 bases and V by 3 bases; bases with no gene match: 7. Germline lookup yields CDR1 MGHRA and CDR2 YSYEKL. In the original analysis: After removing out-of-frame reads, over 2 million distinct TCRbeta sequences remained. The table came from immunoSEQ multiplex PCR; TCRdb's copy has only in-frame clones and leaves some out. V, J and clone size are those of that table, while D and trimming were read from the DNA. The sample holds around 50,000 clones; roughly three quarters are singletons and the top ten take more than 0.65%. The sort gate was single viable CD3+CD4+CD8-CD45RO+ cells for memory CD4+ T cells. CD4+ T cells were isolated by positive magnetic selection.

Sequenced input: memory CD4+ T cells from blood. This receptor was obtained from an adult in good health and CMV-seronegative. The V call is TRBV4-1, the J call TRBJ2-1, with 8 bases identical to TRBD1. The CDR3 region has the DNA TGCGCCAGCAGCCAGCTGGACAGGGTACCGTTCTTC. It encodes CASSQLDRVPFF.